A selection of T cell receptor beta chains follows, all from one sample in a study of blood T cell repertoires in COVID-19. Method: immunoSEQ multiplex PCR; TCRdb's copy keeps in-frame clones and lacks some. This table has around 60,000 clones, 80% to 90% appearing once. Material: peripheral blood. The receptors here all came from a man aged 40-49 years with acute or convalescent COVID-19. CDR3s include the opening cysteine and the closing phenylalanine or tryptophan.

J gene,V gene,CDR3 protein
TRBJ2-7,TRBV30,CAWSAEDEQYF
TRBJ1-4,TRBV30,CAWSGQVNEKLFF
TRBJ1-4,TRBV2,CASSEFGTGPNEKLFF
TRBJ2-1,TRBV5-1,CASRSNSGAGDEQFF
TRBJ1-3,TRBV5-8,CASSLEPARGNTIYF
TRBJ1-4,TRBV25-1,CASSGDRSNEKLFF
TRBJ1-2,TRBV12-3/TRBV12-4,CASSFENYGYTF
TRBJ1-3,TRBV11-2,CASSPRWGNTIYF
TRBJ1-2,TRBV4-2,CASSHPIDPGQGRRNYGYTF
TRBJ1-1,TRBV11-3,CASSLPGRDTEAFF
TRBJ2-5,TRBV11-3,CASSTRGGWETQYF
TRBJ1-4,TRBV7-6,CASSSPSGQGYEKLFF
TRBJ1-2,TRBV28,CASRPTGTGQNGYTF
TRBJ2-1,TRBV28,CASRSPGGGNEQFF
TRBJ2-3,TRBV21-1,CASSKGLGQGSTDTQYF
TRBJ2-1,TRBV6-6,CASSRPAGVGGTMKQFF
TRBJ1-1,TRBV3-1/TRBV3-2,CASSQDDSKAFF
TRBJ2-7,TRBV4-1,CASSLAPGIDLYEQYF
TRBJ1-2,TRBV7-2,CATNSGTGYYGYTF
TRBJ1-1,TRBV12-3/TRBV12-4,CASRYARDTEAFF
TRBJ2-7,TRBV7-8,CASSPSPRGSLRQDF
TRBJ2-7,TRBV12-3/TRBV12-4,CASSFSDYEQYF
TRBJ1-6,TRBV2,CASSEVGATVNSPLHF
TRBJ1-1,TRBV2,CASNPDRPRLVEAFF
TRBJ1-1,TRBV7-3,CASSSIGGSNTEAFF
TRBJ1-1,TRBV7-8,CASSLAGRGRGNTEAFF
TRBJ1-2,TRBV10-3,CAISGRGGEANYGYTF
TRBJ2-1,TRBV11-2,CASSFDALAGGHNEQFF
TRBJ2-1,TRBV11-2,CASSPWASGGAYNEQFF
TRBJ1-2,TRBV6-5,CASSLHRDYGYTF
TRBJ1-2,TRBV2,CASTDQGRTGGYTF
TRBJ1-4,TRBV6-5,CASSSGQSDEKLFF
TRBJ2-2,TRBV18,CASSPQANRGIGELFF
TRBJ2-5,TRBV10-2,CASSQRTKTQYF
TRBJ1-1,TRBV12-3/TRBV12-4,CASSRRVGTEAFF
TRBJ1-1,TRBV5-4,CASSLGSVRTEAFF
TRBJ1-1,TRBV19,CASSESRGRTEAFF
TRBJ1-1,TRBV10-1,CASSEAGVTEAFF
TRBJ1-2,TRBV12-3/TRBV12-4,CASTASVYGYTF
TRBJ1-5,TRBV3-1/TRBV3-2,CASSRNGDQPQHF
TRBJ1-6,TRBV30,CAWRKGTGGSPLHF
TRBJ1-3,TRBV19,CASRALTAPGNTIYF
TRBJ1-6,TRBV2,CASRLYTGESNSPLHF
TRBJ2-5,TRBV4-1,CASSLGLAGAGTQYF
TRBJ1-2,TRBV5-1,CASSLGTGGYTF
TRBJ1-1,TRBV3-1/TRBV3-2,CAVSRGSRTEAFF
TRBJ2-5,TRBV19,CASSINRGIETQYF
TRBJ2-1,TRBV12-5,CASGLGTSGGYNEQFF
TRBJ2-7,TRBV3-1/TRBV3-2,CASSQRGSEQYF
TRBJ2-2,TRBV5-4,CASSLRGFGTGELFF
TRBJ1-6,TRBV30,CAFASEGDSPLHF
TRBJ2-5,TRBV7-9,CASSLGTAKETQYF